This T cell receptor (beta chain) was identified in a study of T cells in Graves' hyperthyroidism and ophthalmopathy. V gave up 2 bases and J gave up 5 bases, with 10 bases separating them. CDR1 is WNHNN, CDR2 SYGVQD, per germline (reference sequence). The CDR3 runs 14 residues. Uncontrolled infection, other autoimmune disease, pregnancy and lactation each barred patients from inclusion. General observations from the study: The blood repertoire included most of the expanded thyroid clonotypes above 0.001. Ophthalmopathy prediction by the model preceded onset by a median approximately six months.

As concerns this clonotype: Its antigen is undetermined.

The CDR3 regions of TCR beta were amplified from RNA transcripts. The TCR CDR3 first-round RT-PCR relied on the HTBI primer set. From the multiplex PCR reads, TCRdb called clonotypes with MiXCR, one entry per CDR3 protein. The sample lists about 480,000 distinct CDR3 sequences; approximately 15% were seen once. The chain combines TRBV10-1 with TRBJ2-1; TRBD1 is a possible D gene (5 bases). The sequenced sample consisted of blood. This sequence originates from a woman between 18 and 29 years old with Graves' hyperthyroidism. The CDR3 is CASSEGRVNNEQFF. The DNA for the CDR3 is TGCGCCAGCAGTGAGGGCAGGGTCAACAATGAGCAGTTCTTC.